This T cell receptor beta chain was sequenced in a study of T-cell reconstitution after alpha-beta-depleted transplantation in children. Unique molecular identifiers were incorporated during preparation of the TCRbeta library. TCRdb reprocessed the PCR reads with MiXCR, giving one entry per CDR3 protein. Of fewer than 550,000 distinct CDR3 sequences listed, roughly a tenth are singletons. Study results and caveats: Reportedly, only several hundred clones from non-depleted graft cells drove alpha-beta T-cell counts at about two months. Surviving thymic progenitors and recipient T cells were the source of high TCRbeta diversity at day 60 in some patients.

This clonotype was recorded many times. Its specificity is not known. The length of the CDR3 is 14 residues. With 4 bases clipped from V and 7 bases from J, the junction kept 5 bases outside the gene matches. Germline assignment: CDR1 SGHRS and CDR2 YFSETQ. The receptor's source is a child younger than 10 with inherited bone marrow failure, due to receive a stem cell transplant. Sequences were derived from PBMCs, sampled before TCRalphabeta/CD19-depleted stem cell transplant. The chain joins TRBV5-1 to TRBJ2-1; 10 nucleotides match TRBD1. This CDR3 reads CASSGGQGTNEQFF. CDR3 sequence (DNA): TGCGCCAGCAGCGGGGGACAGGGGACAAATGAGCAGTTCTTC.